This is a list of T cell receptor beta chains from one sample in a study of blood T cell repertoires in COVID-19. Some clones are missing from TCRdb's copy, which holds only in-frame ones; the method was immunoSEQ multiplex PCR. The sample includes 25,000 to 30,000 clones, 70% to 90% seen only once; the top ten take roughly 2.8%. Material: peripheral blood. The source is a human donor in a cohort sampled during active COVID-19. CDR3s leave out the opening cysteine and the closing phenylalanine or tryptophan. Size is stated for part of the rows, as once, few or many counts, or as a class when the clone is expanded.

v_gene: TRBV7-6
abundance: -
CDR3aa: ASSLAQTRVGSPLH

v_gene: TRBV7-6
abundance: -
CDR3aa: ASSFEGQTTGELF

v_gene: TRBV6-5
abundance: -
CDR3aa: ASRTGEMDTEAF

v_gene: TRBV6-5
abundance: -
CDR3aa: ASGVGSRELF

v_gene: TRBV28
abundance: -
CDR3aa: ASTRLWDNEQF

v_gene: TRBV2
abundance: once
CDR3aa: ASSESGGSSYNEQF

v_gene: TRBV6-5
abundance: -
CDR3aa: ASRQVINEKLF

v_gene: TRBV6-5
abundance: -
CDR3aa: ASSYSVRTNYGYT

v_gene: TRBV6-5
abundance: -
CDR3aa: ASSYSYGQPQH

v_gene: TRBV4-1
abundance: -
CDR3aa: ASSQGDFLTGSVGNTIY

v_gene: TRBV4-1
abundance: -
CDR3aa: ASSQVMVVAGVTDTQY